This is a list of T cell receptor beta chains from one sample in a study of blood T cell repertoires in COVID-19. Profiled with immunoSEQ multiplex PCR; TCRdb holds only in-frame clones, not every one. The data hold around 97,000 clones, with approximately 80% observed a single time. Source material: peripheral blood. Receptors were obtained from a man between 65 and 80 years old with acute or convalescent COVID-19. The CDR3 runs from the conserved cysteine through the conserved F or W. The D gene is left open where the match is weak. Clone size is stated in some rows and not others, as once, few, many or a class when expanded.

>-|-|TRBJ2-1|TRBV28
TGTGCCAGCAGTTTAAGGGGGTTGGGGCAGCAGTTCTTC
CASSLRGLGQQFF
>-|TRBD1|TRBJ2-1|TRBV7-2
TGTGCCAGCAGCCCATCCGGGACAGGGGCCGTAGAGCAGTTCTTC
CASSPSGTGAVEQFF
>-|-|TRBJ1-3|TRBV24-1
TGTGCCACCAGTGCCGGTCCCCGAGGAAGAAACACCATATATTTT
CATSAGPRGRNTIYF
>-|-|TRBJ1-2|TRBV5-1
TGCGCCAGCAGCTTTAACAGTCCCGACTATGGCTACACCTTC
CASSFNSPDYGYTF
>-|-|TRBJ2-2|TRBV7-3
TGTGCCAGCAGCTATCAGGGGAACACCGGGGAGCTGTTTTTT
CASSYQGNTGELFF
>once|-|TRBJ2-1|TRBV6-6
TGTGCCAGCAGTTCTAGACTAACACGACCCGACAATGAGCAGTTCTTC
CASSSRLTRPDNEQFF
>-|-|TRBJ1-1|TRBV7-9
TGTGCCAGCAGCTTCGGGGAAGCTTTCTTT
CASSFGEAFF
>-|TRBD2|TRBJ2-7|TRBV28
TGTGCCAGCAGGACTAGCGGGAGAGGAGGCGAGCAGTACTTC
CASRTSGRGGEQYF
>-|TRBD2|TRBJ2-5|TRBV7-2
TGTGCCAGCAGCTTGGGACTAGCGGGAGGGCCGGGTGAGACCCAGTACTTC
CASSLGLAGGPGETQYF
>-|TRBD2|TRBJ2-3|TRBV2
TGTGCCAGCAGGCTCTTGACTAGCGGGAGGAAAGATACGCAGTATTTT
CASRLLTSGRKDTQYF
>-|TRBD2|TRBJ2-1|TRBV6-6
TGTGCCAGCAGTTACAGTAGCGGGGGAAAGAATGAGCAGTTCTTC
CASSYSSGGKNEQFF
>-|-|TRBJ2-5|TRBV27
TGTGCCAGCAGTTCTCGAGGCCCCGGGGAGACCCAGTACTTC
CASSSRGPGETQYF
>-|-|TRBJ1-5|TRBV19
TGTGCCAGTAGTATACAGGATGATCAGCCCCAGCATTTT
CASSIQDDQPQHF
>-|-|TRBJ1-2|TRBV6-2/TRBV6-3
TGTGCCAGCAGTACCTCAGACAGAGGAGGCTACACCTTC
CASSTSDRGGYTF
>few|TRBD1|TRBJ1-3|TRBV30
TGTGCCTGGAGTAGACAGGGGGCCCTCTCTGGAAACACCATATATTTT
CAWSRQGALSGNTIYF
>few|TRBD1|TRBJ1-1|TRBV10-3
TGTGCCTCCGGGGGGACAGGGACCTCTGAAGCTTTCTTT
CASGGTGTSEAFF
>-|-|TRBJ2-2|TRBV5-6
TGTGCCAGCAGCTTCAGTGCCACCGGGGAGCTGTTTTTT
CASSFSATGELFF
>-|TRBD1|TRBJ2-3|TRBV6-5
TGTGCCAGCAGTATCCGGGACAGAACAGATACGCAGTATTTT
CASSIRDRTDTQYF
>-|TRBD1|TRBJ1-5|TRBV6-1
TGTGCCAGCAGTGAACCAGGGGGCCCCAATCAGCCCCAGCATTTT
CASSEPGGPNQPQHF
>-|-|TRBJ1-1|TRBV5-8
TGTGCCAGCAGCCGATCGACAGCGAACACTGAAGCTTTCTTT
CASSRSTANTEAFF
>many|TRBD2|TRBJ2-7|TRBV2
TGTGCCAGCAGTGGAGGACTAGCGGCCCACTACGAGCAGTACTTC
CASSGGLAAHYEQYF
>few|TRBD2|TRBJ2-2|TRBV7-2
TGTGCCAGCAGCTTTTACTCTAGCGGGAGAACCGGGGAGCTGTTTTTT
CASSFYSSGRTGELFF
>-|-|TRBJ2-7|TRBV29-1
TGCAGCGTCCAAGGACAGTTCGGTGAGCAGTACTTC
CSVQGQFGEQYF
>-|TRBD2|TRBJ2-3|TRBV7-3
TGTGCCAGCAGCCCTCTAGCGGGAGCGGCCGATACGCAGTATTTT
CASSPLAGAADTQYF
>-|-|TRBJ1-4|TRBV12-3/TRBV12-4
TGTGCCAGCAGTTTATGGGGCAGCGAAAAACTGTTTTTT
CASSLWGSEKLFF
>-|-|TRBJ2-1|TRBV7-3
TGTGCCAGCAGCTTAGAGAGGACTAACTACAATGAGCAGTTCTTC
CASSLERTNYNEQFF
>-|TRBD1|TRBJ1-4|TRBV6-5
TGTGCCAGCAGCTCCTACAGGGGGCCTAATGAAAAACTGTTTTTT
CASSSYRGPNEKLFF
>-|-|TRBJ1-1|TRBV5-4
TGTGCCAGCAGCGTGGACTTAAACACTGAAGCTTTCTTT
CASSVDLNTEAFF
>-|-|TRBJ1-5|TRBV19
TGTGCCAGTAGTAACCGTGACAGCTACAATCAGCCCCAGCATTTT
CASSNRDSYNQPQHF
>-|-|TRBJ1-4|TRBV19
TGTGCCAGTAGTATAGTTTGGAGGGAAAAACTGTTTTTT
CASSIVWREKLFF
>few|TRBD2|TRBJ2-7|TRBV15
TGTGCCACCAGCAGAGGTGGGACTAGCGGACACTCCTACGAGCAGTACTTC
CATSRGGTSGHSYEQYF
>-|-|TRBJ2-3|TRBV15
TGTGCCACCAGCAGCCCCGCGAGGGGGGAGGGGCCAGATACGCAGTATTTT
CATSSPARGEGPDTQYF
>-|TRBD1|TRBJ1-3|TRBV30
TGTGCCTGGAGTGCACAGACAGGGAGCTCTGGAAACACCATATATTTT
CAWSAQTGSSGNTIYF
>-|TRBD1|TRBJ1-1|TRBV7-2
TGTGCCAGCAGCCGGAACAGGGGGCAGAACACTGAAGCTTTCTTT
CASSRNRGQNTEAFF
>-|-|TRBJ1-1|TRBV7-3
TGTGCCAGCAGCTGGGGCAGGGCCACTGAAGCTTTCTTT
CASSWGRATEAFF
>-|-|TRBJ1-1|TRBV28
TGTGCCAGCAGCATCTCCGGGACACCTAAGAACACTGAAGCTTTCTTT
CASSISGTPKNTEAFF
>-|-|TRBJ1-5|TRBV3-1/TRBV3-2
TGTGCCAGCAGCGAGGGATTTAGCAATCAGCCCCAGCATTTT
CASSEGFSNQPQHF
>-|TRBD2|TRBJ2-2|TRBV25-1
TGTGCCAGCAGTGCTCCGGGGGTTAGCGGGACTAACACCGGGGAGCTGTTTTTT
CASSAPGVSGTNTGELFF
>-|-|TRBJ2-1|TRBV6-5
TGTGCCAGCAGTTACGAGGGCTACAATGAGCAGTTCTTC
CASSYEGYNEQFF
>-|-|TRBJ1-2|TRBV30
TGTGCCTGGAGTCCGACAGGATATAATGGCTACACCTTC
CAWSPTGYNGYTF
>-|-|TRBJ2-7|TRBV7-9
TGTGCCAGCAGCTTAGGTCAGGGTTTTGAGCAGTACTTC
CASSLGQGFEQYF
>-|TRBD1|TRBJ1-2|TRBV12-3/TRBV12-4
TGTGCCAGCAGTCCCTCGACAGGGGGCGGCTACACCTTC
CASSPSTGGGYTF
>-|-|TRBJ1-2|TRBV25-1
TGTGCCAGCAGTGAACAGGATTATGGCTACACCTTC
CASSEQDYGYTF
>once|TRBD2|TRBJ2-3|TRBV6-5
TGTGCCAGCACGGGGGGGACCCGATATACGCAGTATTTT
CASTGGTRYTQYF
>-|-|TRBJ1-4|TRBV4-2
TGTGCCAGCAGCCAAGATGGAGGTGCAACTAATGAAAAACTGTTTTTT
CASSQDGGATNEKLFF
>-|-|TRBJ2-3|TRBV3-1/TRBV3-2
TGTGCCAGCAGCCAATCCCGAGGCACAGATACGCAGTATTTT
CASSQSRGTDTQYF
>few|-|TRBJ2-7|TRBV2
TGTGCCAGCAGTGAATTGTGGCAGGGGATCTCCTACGAGCAGTACTTC
CASSELWQGISYEQYF
>-|-|TRBJ2-3|TRBV12-3/TRBV12-4
TGTGCCAGTGAGAGAGGGACAGATACGCAGTATTTT
CASERGTDTQYF
>-|TRBD2|TRBJ2-3|TRBV9
TGTGCCAGCAGCGTAGATGAATTAGCGGGGGGTTTGGCAGATACGCAGTATTTT
CASSVDELAGGLADTQYF
>-|-|TRBJ2-5|TRBV5-1
TGCGCCAGCATAAGTGCGCCGGGAGCCCGACGGGAGACCCAGTACTTC
CASISAPGARRETQYF
>-|TRBD2|TRBJ2-1|TRBV24-1
TGTGCCACCAGTGACCCGGGACAACCGGGACTAGCTATCTACAATGAGCAGTTCTTC
CATSDPGQPGLAIYNEQFF
>-|-|TRBJ1-5|TRBV2
TGTGCCAGCAGTGGGGGGGATCAGCCCCAGCATTTT
CASSGGDQPQHF
>few|TRBD1|TRBJ2-1|TRBV7-2
TGTGCCAGCAGCCCGGACAGGGTTTCCTTCTTC
CASSPDRVSFF
>-|TRBD2|TRBJ2-7|TRBV28
TGTGCCAGCAGTGCCCCACGGAGCGGGAGTGACGAGCAGTACTTC
CASSAPRSGSDEQYF